These 23 T cell receptor beta chains were all obtained from the same sample, sequenced in a study of T-cell reconstitution after alpha-beta-depleted transplantation in children. As it was prepared, the TCRbeta library received unique molecular identifiers. TCRdb re-called the PCR reads through MiXCR, storing one row per CDR3 protein. The data hold 600,000 or so distinct CDR3 sequences, with 20% to 25% observed a single time. Sequences were derived from PBMCs, mostly from graft donor cells, sampled 360 days after TCRalphabeta/CD19-depleted stem cell transplant. The source of these receptors is a boy in the first two years of life who had a stem cell transplant for acute myeloid leukemia, so the T cells may come from the graft donor.

This clonotype has ten or more counts. The V gene is TRBV30, the J gene TRBJ2-1; D not resolved. The CDR3 totals 15 residues. Trimming removed 0 bases from V and 5 bases from J, with 14 bases in between. In germline, CDR1 is GTSNPN, CDR2 SVGIG (reference sequence). CDR3 loop: CAWSVIRGVDNEQFF. Written as DNA, the CDR3 is TGTGCCTGGAGTGTAATACGTGGGGTCGACAATGAGCAGTTCTTC.

Ten or more counts support this clonotype. The chain employs TRBV12-3 or TRBV12-4 and TRBJ1-4; D perhaps matches TRBD1 (6 bases). CDR3 length: 12 amino acids. The V end was cut by 3 bases, the J end by 12 bases, with 11 bases between. CDR3 sequence reads: CASSFGRQELFF. In DNA form, the CDR3 reads TGTGCCAGCAGTTTCGGTAGACAGGAACTGTTTTTT.

A few counts support this clonotype. The V gene is TRBV20-1, the J gene TRBJ2-2; D not resolved. V lost 2 bases and J 3 bases, leaving 7 bases between the germline ends. The CDR3 covers 13 residues. The germline V gene encodes CDR1 DFQATT and CDR2 SNEGSKA (reference sequence). The CDR3 sequence: CSARQVYTGELFF. The CDR3 region has the DNA TGCAGTGCTAGACAGGTGTACACCGGGGAGCTGTTTTTT.

Comment on this clonotype: This may be a read error, as it is one base from a much larger clone. The CDR3 spells CSVDGQRFYNEQSF. CDR3 coding DNA: TGCAGCGTTGACGGACAGCGATTCTACAATGAGCAGTCCTTC. This chain links TRBV29-1 with TRBJ2-1; perhaps TRBD1 as D (6 bases). CDR3 length equals 14 residues. Germline lookup yields CDR1 SQVTM and CDR2 ANQGSEA.

The chain employs TRBV27 and TRBJ2-7; TRBD1 agrees at 9 bases. The CDR3 consists of 16 residues. With V trimmed by 3 bases and J by 4 bases, 10 bases remained unmatched. In germline, CDR1 is MNHEY, CDR2 SMNVEV (reference sequence). The chain's CDR3 is CASSFGDGTGSYEQYF. Written as DNA, the CDR3 is TGTGCCAGCAGTTTTGGGGACGGGACAGGGAGTTACGAGCAGTACTTC.

This clonotype has only a few counts. The chain carries TRBV6-1 and TRBJ1-2; a weak D match, TRBD1 (5 bases). Trimming took 8 bases from V and 4 from J, leaving 17 bases between them. Germline V gene data show CDR1 as MNHNS and CDR2 as SASEGT. The CDR3 spans 14 residues. The CDR3 DNA is TGTGCCAGCGCACCCTTCGGGACGCGCTATGGCTACACCTTC. Encoded protein: CASAPFGTRYGYTF.

The rearrangement links TRBV27 to TRBJ2-7; D is possibly TRBD2 (6 bases). The CDR3 has 14 amino acids. CDR1 is MNHEY and CDR2 is SMNVEV in the germline V gene (reference sequence). With 4 bases removed from V and 1 base from J, the gap between germline ends came to 11 bases. CDR3 sequence (DNA): TGTGCCAGCAGTTCCCCACGGGGGTCCTACGAGCAGTACTTC. This sequence encodes CASSSPRGSYEQYF.

The J gene is TRBJ2-7, the V gene TRBV12-3 or TRBV12-4; D unresolved. V gave up 3 bases and J gave up 3 bases, with 6 bases separating them. This CDR3 contains 12 residues. The CDR3 is CASSFPDYEQYF. CDR3 nucleotide sequence: TGTGCCAGCAGTTTCCCAGACTACGAGCAGTACTTC.

The genes are TRBV11-2 and TRBJ2-7; 9 nucleotides agree with TRBD1. The V segment lost 1 base and the J segment 7 bases; nucleotides outside the gene matches: 5. The germline V gene has CDR1 SGHAT and CDR2 FQNNGV. CDR3 size: 14 residues. This CDR3 is CASSLVQGAREQYV. CDR3 in DNA: TGTGCCAGCAGCTTAGTACAGGGGGCGCGGGAGCAGTACGTC.

The V gene is TRBV10-3, the J gene TRBJ2-5, with TRBD2 identical over 7 bases. Germline CDR1 is ENHRY and CDR2 is SYGVKD. This CDR3 has 13 amino acids. Trimming removed 8 bases from V and 3 bases from J; junction bases left unmatched: 6. The CDR3 DNA reads TGTGCCATCGGGGGGGGAGGCAAAGAGACCCAGTACTTC. Its translation is CAIGGGGKETQYF.

The sample holds a few counts of this clonotype. The chain is built from TRBV7-2 and TRBJ2-5, with D uncertain. Trimming left V 5 bases short and J 5 bases short, with 12 bases between. Germline CDR1 SGHTA, CDR2 FQGNSA. CDR3 length equals 13 residues. CDR3 amino acids: CASSMQPAETQYF. In nucleotides, the CDR3 is TGTGCCAGCAGCATGCAGCCCGCGGAGACCCAGTACTTC.

Regarding this clonotype: Likely a read error: the CDR3 ends without its conserved phenylalanine or tryptophan. V gene TRBV6-5 combines with J gene TRBJ1-1; D remains unclear. The CDR3 extends over 13 amino acids. The ends were cut back, 2 bases at V and 8 bases at J, with 12 bases in the middle. CDR1 MNHEY and CDR2 SVGAGI come from the germline V gene. The CDR3 here is CASSYDKLSEAFC. The CDR3 region has the DNA TGTGCCAGCAGTTACGACAAGCTTTCAGAAGCTTTCTGT.

This clonotype was seen ten or more times. The rearrangement links TRBV18 to TRBJ2-6, with 9 bases aligning to TRBD1. Germline V gene data show CDR1 as KGHSH and CDR2 as LQKENI. J was trimmed by 3 bases and V by 6 bases; bases with no gene match: 12. The CDR3 is 18 amino acids. CDR3 in amino acids: CASSMDRGVGYGANVLTF. For the CDR3, the DNA is TGTGCCAGCTCGATGGACAGGGGAGTGGGCTATGGGGCCAACGTCCTGACTTTC.

This clonotype was counted at least ten times. This chain uses TRBV12-3 or TRBV12-4 with TRBJ2-3, with D perhaps matching TRBD2 (6 bases). V lost 5 bases and J lost 4, with 16 bases in between. The CDR3 is made up of 15 amino acids. CDR3 protein: CASSPRDLTADTQYF. The CDR3 nucleotides are TGTGCCAGCAGTCCCCGGGACTTGACGGCAGATACGCAGTATTTT.

This clonotype occurred a few times. The CDR3 nucleotides read TGTGCCAGCAGTTGGGGCGGAGGCACTGAAGCTTTCTTT. This codes for CASSWGGGTEAFF. The chain couples TRBV12-3 or TRBV12-4 to TRBJ1-1; possibly TRBD1 for D (5 bases). CDR3 size: 13 residues. Trimming shortened V by 4 bases and J by 4 bases, and 10 bases separated the two germline ends.

This clonotype appeared many times. This rearrangement joins TRBV12-3 or TRBV12-4 to TRBJ1-1, with TRBD1 matching over 10 bases. J gave up 11 bases and V 5 bases, and 8 bases lay outside the gene matches. The CDR3 sequence is 13 residues long. This CDR3 reads CASSPRTGGIAFF. The CDR3, as DNA: TGTGCCAGCAGTCCACGGACAGGGGGAATTGCTTTCTTT.

The chain uses TRBV20-1 and TRBJ2-3; D is unclear. Germline V lookup: CDR1 DFQATT, CDR2 SNEGSKA (reference sequence). This CDR3 contains 15 residues. V lost 0 bases to trimming and J lost 0 bases, with 10 bases between them. In nucleotides, the CDR3 is TGCAGTGCTAGAGATCCCCGGCCTAGCACAGATACGCAGTATTTT. Amino acids: CSARDPRPSTDTQYF.

The rearrangement uses TRBV6-1 and TRBJ1-5; TRBD1 matches 8 bases. The ends lost 3 bases at V and 7 bases at J; junction bases unmatched: 5. The length of the CDR3 is 14 residues. Germline assignment: CDR1 MNHNS and CDR2 SASEGT. CDR3 amino acids: CASSDRTGKQPQHF. In DNA form, the CDR3 reads TGTGCCAGCAGTGACCGGACAGGGAAACAGCCCCAGCATTTT.

The chain employs TRBV9 and TRBJ2-7; a weak D match, TRBD2 (7 bases). Trimming took 1 base from V and 5 from J, leaving 13 bases between them. The CDR3 loop spans 14 amino acids. Germline V gene sequence: CDR1 SGDLS, CDR2 YYNGEE. CDR3 nucleotides: TGTGCCAGCAGCGTAAGAGGGGGGGAAGACGAGCAGTACTTC. Translation: CASSVRGGEDEQYF. Full variable domain (missing parts from reference TRBV9 and TRBJ2-7): DSGVTQTPKHLITATGQRVTLRCSPRSGDLSVYWYQQSLDQGLQFLIQYYNGEERAKGNILERFSAQQFPDLHSELNLSSLELGDSALYFCASSVRGGEDEQYFGPGTRLTVT.

This clonotype has only a few counts. The CDR3 protein is CASSFPVNEKLFF. CDR3 in DNA: TGTGCCAGCAGTTTCCCCGTGAATGAAAAACTGTTTTTT. This chain links TRBV28 with TRBJ1-4; D is unclear. V lost 3 bases, J lost 5 bases, and 7 bases lay in between. The length of the CDR3 is 13 residues. Looked up from germline, CDR1 is MDHEN and CDR2 is SYDVKM.

The table lists this clonotype with many counts. V gene TRBV28 combines with J gene TRBJ2-3, with 8 bases fitting TRBD2. J lost 3 bases, V lost 4 bases, and 6 bases had no gene match. The CDR3 sequence is 15 residues long. Germline loops: CDR1 MDHEN, CDR2 SYDVKM. CDR3: CASSWGGGRTDTQYF. The CDR3 coding sequence is TGTGCCAGCAGTTGGGGCGGGGGGCGAACAGATACGCAGTATTTT.

This clonotype was found many times. DNA for the CDR3: TGTGCCAGCAGCGCCCTGAACACAGCGAACACTGAAGCTTTCTTT. This gives the protein CASSALNTANTEAFF. The chain couples TRBV9 to TRBJ1-1; no clear D gene. The germline CDR1 and CDR2 sequences are SGDLS and YYNGEE. The CDR3 length is 15 residues. The V and J ends lost 3 bases and 1 base respectively, with 13 bases between them.

V gene TRBV11-3 combines with J gene TRBJ2-2; 7 bases are shared with TRBD2. CDR1 is SGHNT and CDR2 is YENEEA in the germline V gene. CDR3 length equals 17 residues. The V gene end was trimmed by 2 bases and the J gene end by 3 bases; junction bases not matched to a gene: 9. CDR3 amino acids: CASSLPVVAGYTGELFF. The CDR3 DNA sequence: TGTGCCAGCAGCTTACCCGTGGTAGCGGGTTACACCGGGGAGCTGTTTTTT.